Presented here are 27 T cell receptor beta chains from one specimen sequenced in a study of T cell changes during pregnancy in multiple sclerosis. Repertoires were generated with immunoSEQ multiplex PCR, while TCRdb's copy carries only in-frame clones and drops some. The table includes some 50,000 clones, more than 85% detected once. The specimen was peripheral blood, collected after pregnancy. These receptors were obtained from a female donor with multiple sclerosis, enrolled in a pregnancy study.

Note on this clone: A read error may account for a junction end that differs from germline. The gene calls are TRBV5-6 and TRBJ2-3; TRBD1 is a possible D gene (5 bases). The CDR3 loop spans 14 amino acids. Per germline, CDR1 SGHDT and CDR2 YYEEEE. The CDR3: CASGRIDSTDTFGF. The CDR3 nucleotides read TGTGCCAGCGGACGAATTGACAGCACAGATACGTTTGGTTTT. Variable domain in full (rest from reference TRBV5-6 and TRBJ2-3): DAGVTQSPTHLIKTRGQQVTLRCSPKSGHDTVSWYQQALGQGPQFIFQYYEEEERQRGNFPDRFSGHQFPNYSSELNVNALLLGDSALYLCASGRIDSTDTFGFGPGTRLTVL.

The chain recombines TRBV6-5 with TRBJ2-7; 9 bases fit TRBD1. CDR3 length equals 14 residues. V dropped 4 bases and J dropped 2; count of bases not matched to a gene: 3. The germline V gene encodes CDR1 MNHEY and CDR2 SVGAGI. CDR3 in amino acids: CASSFGDRAYEQYF. The DNA for the CDR3 is TGTGCCAGCAGTTTTGGGGACAGGGCCTACGAGCAGTACTTC.

The rearrangement joins TRBV25-1 to TRBJ1-6; D possibly corresponds to TRBD1 (5 bases). The CDR3 spans 14 residues. V lost 4 bases, J lost 3 bases, and 7 bases lay in between. Germline-derived CDR1 and CDR2 are MGHDK and SYGVNS. The CDR3 DNA is TGTGCCAGCAGTGGCCAGGGCTATAATTCACCCCTCCACTTT. Translation gives CASSGQGYNSPLHF.

The chain employs TRBV6-5 and TRBJ2-1, with no clear D. CDR1 is MNHEY, CDR2 SVGAGI, per germline. Trimming removed 0 bases from V and 13 bases from J, with 13 bases in between. The CDR3 extends over 13 amino acids. CDR3 amino acids: CASSYSLLRPQFF. The CDR3 DNA follows: TGTGCCAGCAGTTACTCACTACTAAGACCTCAGTTCTTC.

This rearrangement joins TRBV6-4 to TRBJ2-1, with 10 bases lining up with TRBD2. V was clipped by 4 bases and J by 6 bases; unmatched bases: 3. This CDR3 has 14 residues. Germline V gene data show CDR1 as MRHNA and CDR2 as SNTAGT. CDR3 DNA: TGTGCCAGCAGTGTGAGCGGGGGGGCCAATGAGCAGTTCTTC. It encodes CASSVSGGANEQFF.

This chain connects TRBV5-1 to TRBJ2-7; maybe TRBD2 (6 bases). Looked up from germline, CDR1 is SGHRS and CDR2 is YFSETQ. Trimming removed 3 bases at V and 7 bases at J, with 20 bases between. The CDR3 loop spans 15 amino acids. The CDR3, as DNA: TGCGCCAGCAGCTCAGGTAGCGGCGGCTCTAGGGAGCAGTACTTC. Its translation: CASSSGSGGSREQYF.

The CDR3 protein is CASSKTVSYEQYF. In DNA, the CDR3 is TGTGCCAGCAGTAAAACAGTTTCCTACGAGCAGTACTTC. The gene calls are TRBV6-1 and TRBJ2-7; D is unclear. Germline CDR1 MNHNS, CDR2 SASEGT. The CDR3 runs to 13 residues. Trimming cost V 5 bases and J 1 base, with 9 bases left between them.

This chain joins TRBV5-1 and TRBJ2-2; D possibly corresponds to TRBD1 (5 bases). Trimming shortened V by 3 bases and J by 6 bases, and 9 bases separated the two germline ends. Germline values: CDR1 SGHRS, CDR2 YFSETQ. The CDR3 is 13 amino acids. The CDR3 reads CASSSTVAGELFF. The DNA for the CDR3 is TGCGCCAGCAGCTCGACAGTGGCCGGGGAGCTGTTTTTT.

V is TRBV5-1 and J is TRBJ1-2; 10 nucleotides align to TRBD1. V lost 4 bases and J lost 8; bases outside the gene matches: 8. The CDR3 sequence is 14 residues long. The germline CDR1 and CDR2 sequences are SGHRS and YFSETQ. The CDR3: CASSGRQGAGGYTF. For the CDR3, the DNA is TGCGCCAGCAGCGGGCGACAGGGGGCGGGGGGCTACACCTTC.

The chain carries TRBV2 and TRBJ2-5, with 11 bases matching TRBD2. V lost 6 bases and J lost 4; bases outside the gene matches: 7. The CDR3 extends over 15 amino acids. Germline lookup yields CDR1 SNHLY and CDR2 FYNNEI. CDR3 in DNA: TGTGCCAGCAGGCCGACCGGGACTAGCGGAGAGACCCAGTACTTC. Its protein product is CASRPTGTSGETQYF. The entire variable domain, with the rest obtained from reference TRBV2 and TRBJ2-5, is as follows: EPEVTQTPSHQVTQMGQEVILRCVPISNHLYFYWYRQILGQKVEFLVSFYNNEISEKSEIFDDQFSVERPDGSNFTLKIRSTKLEDSAMYFCASRPTGTSGETQYFGPGTRLLVL.

This rearrangement joins TRBV4-3 to TRBJ2-3; possibly TRBD2 for D (5 bases). Germline V CDR1 and CDR2: LGHNA, YSLEER. The CDR3 consists of 16 residues. V lost 1 base, J lost 1 base, and 12 bases lay in between. CDR3 sequence (DNA): TGCGCCAGCAGCCAAGGGCGGCTAGCTGGCACAGATACGCAGTATTTT. Its translation: CASSQGRLAGTDTQYF.

The chain combines TRBV19 with TRBJ1-1; D is unclear. The V gene lost 5 bases and the J gene lost 8 bases, with 18 bases spanning the gap. Germline values: CDR1 LNHDA, CDR2 SQIVND (reference sequence). CDR3 length: 14 amino acids. The CDR3 sequence is CASSLRGAQTEAFF. Here the CDR3 DNA reads TGTGCCAGTAGTCTCCGTGGAGCACAAACCGAAGCTTTCTTT.

The CDR3 DNA reads as TGTGCCAGCAGTCGGACAGGGGCGAACACTGAAGCTTTCTTT. Translation gives CASSRTGANTEAFF. The chain combines TRBV7-9 with TRBJ1-1; TRBD1 agrees at 9 bases. The germline V gene has CDR1 SEHNR and CDR2 FQNEAQ (reference sequence). The CDR3 is made up of 14 amino acids. The trim removed 6 bases at V and 1 base at J, leaving 3 bases unmatched.

The V and J genes are TRBV2 and TRBJ2-3; D may be TRBD2 (7 bases). CDR1 and CDR2 (germline): SNHLY, FYNNEI. The CDR3 runs 14 residues. Trimming removed 4 bases from V and 4 bases from J, with 12 bases in between. CDR3 bases: TGTGCCAGCAGTGTTCGCGGGGGCGCAGATACGCAGTATTTT. This gives the protein CASSVRGGADTQYF.

The chain links TRBV4-3 to TRBJ2-4; TRBD2 is a possible D gene (5 bases). Trimming removed 4 bases from V and 1 base from J, with 11 bases in between. Germline V gene lookup returns CDR1 LGHNA and CDR2 YSLEER. This CDR3 spans 15 amino acids. CDR3 amino acids: CASSPGSGAKNIQYF. In nucleotides, the CDR3 is TGCGCCAGCAGCCCGGGGTCGGGGGCCAAAAACATTCAGTACTTC.

V is TRBV2 and J is TRBJ1-1; D call uncertain. V lost 4 bases, J lost 11 bases, and 17 bases lay in between. Germline V gives CDR1 SNHLY, CDR2 FYNNEI. CDR3 length equals 13 residues. As DNA, the CDR3 is TGTGCCAGCAGTGCTGACTCCGGTCGAGGGGCTTTCTTT. Translation: CASSADSGRGAFF.

This clone was counted a single time. The chain uses TRBV6-4 and TRBJ1-2; 7 bases map to TRBD1. The V segment lost 2 bases and the J segment 7 bases; nucleotides outside the gene matches: 10. The CDR3 is 15 residues long. CDR1 and CDR2 from the germline V gene are MRHNA and SNTAGT. CDR3 nucleotides: TGTGCCAGCAGTGACCGACAGGGCGAAGGAAGTGGCTACACCTTC. It encodes CASSDRQGEGSGYTF.

In this sample, this clone turned up a few times. The V and J genes are TRBV27 and TRBJ1-6; 7 bases fit TRBD1. The CDR3 spans 19 residues. CDR1 is MNHEY and CDR2 is SMNVEV in the germline V gene (reference sequence). With V trimmed by 1 base and J by 8 bases, 17 bases remained unmatched. DNA for the CDR3: TGTGCCAGCAGTTTATTCCCCACAGCAACAGGGGAGCTAGATTCACCCCTCCACTTT. It yields the protein CASSLFPTATGELDSPLHF.

The chain combines TRBV7-6 with TRBJ2-2, with 8 nucleotides matching TRBD1. Looked up from germline, CDR1 is SGHVS and CDR2 is FNYEAQ. The CDR3 loop spans 18 amino acids. The trim removed 2 bases at V and 1 base at J, leaving 9 bases unmatched. CDR3 protein: CASSLRPPGGGNTGELFF. In nucleotides, the CDR3 is TGTGCCAGCAGCTTAAGACCGCCAGGGGGCGGGAACACCGGGGAGCTGTTTTTT.

This chain uses TRBV14 with TRBJ1-6; TRBD1 aligns across 8 bases. CDR1 and CDR2 from the germline V gene are SGHDN and FVKESK. Losses at the gene ends were 1 base for V and 0 bases for J; bases not matched to a gene: 5. The CDR3 is made up of 18 amino acids. The chain's CDR3 is CASSQGRGQSSYNSPLHF. The CDR3 DNA follows: TGTGCCAGCAGCCAAGGCAGGGGGCAGAGCTCCTATAATTCACCCCTCCACTTT.

This sequence joins TRBV19 and TRBJ1-4; D uncertain. The CDR3 runs to 13 residues. Deletions cut 5 bases from V and 8 bases from J, with 12 bases between. Germline lookup yields CDR1 LNHDA and CDR2 SQIVND (reference sequence). CDR3 sequence reads: CASSPNEAEKLFF. In nucleotides, the CDR3 is TGTGCCAGTAGTCCGAATGAGGCGGAAAAACTGTTTTTT.

The chain carries TRBV29-1 and TRBJ2-2; 12 nucleotides align to TRBD2. Germline V gene sequence: CDR1 SQVTM, CDR2 ANQGSEA. The CDR3 totals 16 residues. The junction had 4 bases not matched to a gene; V was cut back by 5 bases and J by 0 bases. The CDR3 protein is CSVLGLAGPNTGELFF. The DNA of the CDR3 is TGCAGCGTTCTGGGACTAGCGGGCCCGAACACCGGGGAGCTGTTTTTT.

The chain combines TRBV11-2 with TRBJ1-1; D is uncertain. Germline lookup yields CDR1 SGHAT and CDR2 FQNNGV. The CDR3 contains 12 residues. With 5 bases removed from V and 3 bases from J, the gap between germline ends came to 7 bases. DNA of the CDR3: TGTGCCAGCAGCCGGGGATACACTGAAGCTTTCTTT. This encodes CASSRGYTEAFF.

CDR3 DNA: TGTGCCAGCGGCCTGGGACAGGGAAACACTGAAGCTTTCTTT. Amino acid sequence: CASGLGQGNTEAFF. The chain uses TRBV27 and TRBJ1-1, with TRBD1 matching over 9 bases. CDR1 is MNHEY, CDR2 SMNVEV, per germline (reference sequence). This CDR3 is built from 14 residues. J lost 2 bases, V lost 8 bases, and 6 bases had no gene match.

The chain recombines TRBV25-1 with TRBJ1-4; 7 bases are shared with TRBD1. In germline, CDR1 is MGHDK, CDR2 SYGVNS. The CDR3 covers 18 residues. Trimming took 4 bases from V and 0 from J; bases not matched to a gene: 11. The CDR3 reads CASSGAGRDSSTNEKLFF. The CDR3 nucleotides are TGTGCCAGCAGTGGGGCTGGTCGGGACAGCTCAACTAATGAAAAACTGTTTTTT.

The chain is built from TRBV6-5 and TRBJ2-5; D gene unclear. Germline V CDR1 and CDR2: MNHEY, SVGAGI. V was cut by 0 bases and J by 3 bases, with 8 bases left in between. The CDR3 is made up of 14 amino acids. The CDR3 is CASSYSGFEETQYF. CDR3 nucleotide sequence: TGTGCCAGCAGTTACTCCGGGTTTGAAGAGACCCAGTACTTC.

The chain employs TRBV2 and TRBJ2-2; 9 bases match TRBD1. CDR1 is SNHLY and CDR2 is FYNNEI in the germline V gene. The J segment lost 6 bases and the V segment lost 5 bases, leaving 10 bases of the junction unmatched. There are 16 residues in the CDR3. DNA for the CDR3: TGTGCCAGCAGTTTTACCGGGACAGGGACCCCCGGGGAGCTGTTTTTT. Amino acid sequence: CASSFTGTGTPGELFF.